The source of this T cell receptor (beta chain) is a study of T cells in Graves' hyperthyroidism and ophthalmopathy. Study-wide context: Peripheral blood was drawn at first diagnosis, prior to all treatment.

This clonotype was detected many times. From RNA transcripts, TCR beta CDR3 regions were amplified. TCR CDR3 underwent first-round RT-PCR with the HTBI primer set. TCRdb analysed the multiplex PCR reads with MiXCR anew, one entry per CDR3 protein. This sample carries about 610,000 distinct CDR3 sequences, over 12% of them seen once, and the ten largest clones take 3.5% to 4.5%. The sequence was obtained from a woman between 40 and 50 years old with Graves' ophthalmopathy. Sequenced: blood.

In DNA form, the CDR3 reads TGCAGCGTTGAGGGCAGGGGGCAAGAGACCCAGTACTTC. It encodes CSVEGRGQETQYF. The chain combines TRBV29-1 with TRBJ2-5; 7 positions agree with TRBD1. The CDR3 has 13 amino acids. Trimming cost V 3 bases and J 2 bases; bases outside gene matches: 3. Germline CDR1 reads SQVTM; CDR2 reads ANQGSEA.